This record looks at one T cell receptor beta chain sequence and its context. No antigen is known for it. This sample was included in a study of T cell responses to AZD1222 COVID-19 vaccine. The study, taken as a whole, reports: Baseline seropositivity occurred in only a handful of AZD1222 recipients. The donor cohort was predominantly white British with a female majority, and clonal diversity may have been underestimated. Sampling captured repertoires only after the peak T cell response.

Assay used: immunoSEQ multiplex PCR; TCRdb lists only in-frame clones, some missing. The table records about 150,000 clones, around nine tenths of them present only once. In germline, CDR1 is MNHEY, CDR2 SVGAGI. Losses at the gene ends were 0 bases for V and 5 bases for J; bases not matched to a gene: 8. The CDR3 has 16 residues. This chain connects TRBV6-5 to TRBJ2-5, with 8 positions matching TRBD2. This clonotype originated in an adult in good health. The sequenced sample was peripheral blood, obtained on day 0 of AZD1222 vaccination. CDR3 amino acids: CASSYSATSAFETQYF. In DNA, the CDR3 is TGTGCCAGCAGTTACTCAGCGACTAGCGCGTTTGAGACCCAGTACTTC.